The 21 T cell receptor beta chains given below trace back to one sample, sequenced in a study of blood T cells in healthy people across ages. Together with a sample-barcoded 5' primer, a J-beta primer mix was included in a second PCR lasting roughly 6 to 12 cycles. TCRdb itself ran the 5' RACE reads through MiXCR, one entry per CDR3 protein. The sample consists of around 1.1 million distinct CDR3 sequences, around two fifths of them appearing once. The sequenced sample consisted of blood. Receptor source: a man aged 18 to 35 in good health.

J is TRBJ1-2 and V is TRBV7-2, with D perhaps TRBD1 (5 bases). This CDR3 has 13 residues. Germline V gives CDR1 SGHTA, CDR2 FQGNSA. Between the trimmed V and J ends, which lost 1 base and 6 bases, there was a span of 9 bases. In nucleotides, the CDR3 is TGTGCCAGCAGCTTAGAAGTAGGGGATGGCTACACCTTC. It is translated as CASSLEVGDGYTF.

The chain employs TRBV23-1 and TRBJ2-3, with TRBD2 matching over 9 bases. TRBV23-1 carries the ORF label, with uncertain function. The CDR3 totals 18 residues. The ends lost 0 bases at V and 0 bases at J; junction bases unmatched: 7. The CDR3 DNA sequence: TGCGCCAGCAGTCAATCGGGGCTAGCGGGGACTAGCACAGATACGCAGTATTTT. Its translation is CASSQSGLAGTSTDTQYF.

The V and J genes are TRBV2 and TRBJ2-3; D gene ambiguous. CDR1 is SNHLY and CDR2 is FYNNEI in the germline V gene. V was trimmed by 7 bases and J by 4 bases, leaving 9 bases between them. The CDR3 contains 12 residues. CDR3 DNA: TGTGCCAGCAACGGCCCCGCAGATACGCAGTATTTT. Translated, it gives CASNGPADTQYF.

The chain employs TRBV5-1 and TRBJ1-2, with unresolved D. V lost 0 bases, J lost 7 bases, and 13 bases lay in between. The germline V gene encodes CDR1 SGHRS and CDR2 YFSETQ. The CDR3 consists of 14 residues. The CDR3 reads CASSLEVSPPGYTF. CDR3 sequence (DNA): TGCGCCAGCAGCTTGGAGGTCAGCCCACCTGGCTACACCTTC.

The rearrangement joins TRBV28 to TRBJ2-3; 7 nucleotides match TRBD2. V lost 1 base to trimming and J lost 2 bases; unmatched junction nucleotides: 15. The CDR3 loop spans 19 amino acids. CDR1 is MDHEN, CDR2 SYDVKM, per germline. In DNA, the CDR3 is TGTGCCAGCAGTTTATTTTACTTATGGGAGCGGGGTAACACAGATACGCAGTATTTT. Encoded protein: CASSLFYLWERGNTDTQYF.

The chain carries TRBV5-1 and TRBJ1-1; the D is unclear. This CDR3 spans 14 amino acids. The V end lost 4 bases, the J end lost 10 bases, and 20 bases lay between the germline ends. The germline gives CDR1 SGHRS, CDR2 YFSETQ. The CDR3 DNA reads TGCGCCAGCAGCGACGAAAAGGGTCACGGAATAGCTTTCTTT. It codes for CASSDEKGHGIAFF.

This clonotype has a handful of counts. The J gene is TRBJ2-1, the V gene TRBV7-9, with D possibly being TRBD2 (5 bases). The V end lost 1 base, the J end lost 6 bases, and 10 bases lay between the germline ends. CDR1 is SEHNR, CDR2 FQNEAQ, per germline (reference sequence). The CDR3 sequence is 14 residues long. DNA for the CDR3: TGTGCCAGCAGCTTAGGGTCGGGGAGCAATGAGCAGTTCTTC. Protein: CASSLGSGSNEQFF.

The chain carries TRBV4-3 and TRBJ1-5; D gene ambiguous. CDR1 and CDR2 (germline): LGHNA, YSLEER. This CDR3 spans 15 amino acids. Deletions cut 1 base from V and 0 bases from J, with 7 bases between. The CDR3 DNA follows: TGCGCCAGCAGCCAAGGGATTTTTAGCAATCAGCCCCAGCATTTT. Translating gives CASSQGIFSNQPQHF.

The chain couples TRBV7-3 to TRBJ2-3; tentative D call: TRBD2 (5 bases). Germline assignment: CDR1 SGHTA and CDR2 FQGTGA. The length of the CDR3 is 17 residues. Deletions cut 8 bases from V and 1 base from J, with 22 bases between. CDR3 sequence reads: CASGSSGLVEGTDTQYF. The CDR3 nucleotides are TGTGCCAGCGGCTCGAGCGGCCTAGTTGAGGGCACAGATACGCAGTATTTT.

This clonotype was found a few times. This could be a read error, since a much larger clone is one nucleotide away. V gene TRBV20-1 combines with J gene TRBJ2-1; no definite D call. The DNA end favors TRBJ2-7, so the J call may be wrong. Germline V gene sequence: CDR1 DFQATT, CDR2 SNEGSKA (reference sequence). The CDR3 spans 14 residues. The CDR3, as DNA: TGCAGTGCTAGATCCGGCCTCCCCCACAATGAGCAGTACTTC. This sequence encodes CSARSGLPHNEQYF.

This clonotype was seen only once. The chain combines TRBV4-3 with TRBJ2-2; maybe TRBD2 (5 bases). The V gene's germline CDR1 is LGHNA and CDR2 YSLEER. The CDR3 runs to 15 residues. The V and J ends lost 6 bases and 5 bases respectively, with 16 bases between them. The CDR3 sequence: CASSPGVSVTGELFF. The CDR3 DNA is TGCGCCAGCAGTCCCGGGGTCTCCGTAACCGGGGAGCTGTTTTTT.

The chain has TRBV6-5 and TRBJ1-4, with a possible D match to TRBD1 (6 bases). Trimming removed 8 bases at V and 0 bases at J, with 16 bases between. The CDR3 is 16 residues long. Germline V gene lookup returns CDR1 MNHEY and CDR2 SVGAGI. Here the CDR3 reads CASGPQGPATNEKLFF. The CDR3 nucleotides read TGTGCCAGCGGTCCACAGGGACCTGCAACTAATGAAAAACTGTTTTTT.

In its sample, this clonotype was seen a few times. This chain connects TRBV12-3 or TRBV12-4 to TRBJ2-7; no definite D call. CDR3 length: 15 residues. Trimming removed 1 base at V and 0 bases at J, with 10 bases between. CDR3 protein: CASSLGQVHSYEQYF. The DNA for the CDR3 is TGTGCCAGCAGTTTAGGGCAGGTCCACTCCTACGAGCAGTACTTC.

This clonotype turned up a few times. This rearrangement joins TRBV29-1 to TRBJ2-1; D is unclear. The CDR3 extends over 17 amino acids. The germline gives CDR1 SQVTM, CDR2 ANQGSEA. V lost 0 bases, J lost 3 bases, and 18 bases lay in between. CDR3 nucleotides: TGCAGCGTTGAAGATCTTCAGTGGCGATACGTCTACAATGAGCAGTTCTTC. The encoded protein is CSVEDLQWRYVYNEQFF.

The sample holds a few counts of this clonotype. The J gene is TRBJ2-1, the V gene TRBV7-9, with no clear D. The germline gives CDR1 SEHNR, CDR2 FQNEAQ (reference sequence). The V and J ends lost 5 bases and 13 bases respectively, with 12 bases between them. This CDR3 comprises 11 residues. CDR3 nucleotides: TGTGCCAGCAGCACGGTGGCTACCCAGTTCTTC. This sequence encodes CASSTVATQFF. The whole variable domain, remainder taken from reference TRBV7-9 and TRBJ2-1, is DTGVSQNPRHKITKRGQNVTFRCDPISEHNRLYWYRQTLGQGPEFLTYFQNEAQLEKSRLLSDRFSAERPKGSFSTLEIQRTEQGDSAMYLCASSTVATQFFGPGTRLTVL.

The genes are TRBV18 and TRBJ1-5; 8 bases fit TRBD1. J lost 5 bases, V lost 4 bases, and 10 bases had no gene match. Germline V gives CDR1 KGHSH, CDR2 LQKENI. The CDR3 sequence is 16 residues long. The CDR3 nucleotides read TGTGCCAGCTCACATTCCGGGACAGGAGGGGATCAGCCCCAGCATTTT. This translates into CASSHSGTGGDQPQHF.

The rearrangement links TRBV5-1 to TRBJ2-3, with a tentative D call TRBD1 (6 bases). CDR1 is SGHRS, CDR2 YFSETQ, per germline. Trimming took off 3 bases at V and 2 bases at J, with 16 bases between the two ends. This CDR3 contains 16 residues. The CDR3 loop reads CASSSTTGPDTDTQYF. The DNA for the CDR3 is TGCGCCAGCAGCTCAACGACAGGACCTGACACAGATACGCAGTATTTT.

The chain links TRBV4-3 to TRBJ2-1; 10 bases are a match to TRBD2. Germline V gene sequence: CDR1 LGHNA, CDR2 YSLEER. The V gene end was trimmed by 1 base and the J gene end by 4 bases; junction bases not matched to a gene: 7. The CDR3 has 17 residues. As DNA, the CDR3 is TGCGCCAGCAGCCAAGGCCTAGCTAGCGGGAGTTACAATGAGCAGTTCTTC. This codes for CASSQGLASGSYNEQFF.

The chain combines TRBV29-1 with TRBJ1-1; D is undetermined. The V end was cut by 7 bases, the J end by 2 bases, with 8 bases between. Germline values: CDR1 SQVTM, CDR2 ANQGSEA. There are 11 residues in the CDR3. The CDR3 nucleotides read TGCAGCGGCGGAGCTAACACTGAAGCTTTCTTT. Protein sequence: CSGGANTEAFF.

The rearrangement links TRBV4-1 to TRBJ1-2; D is unresolved. The CDR3 is 17 amino acids. Trimming took 4 bases from V and 0 from J, leaving 18 bases between them. CDR1 and CDR2 from the germline V gene are MGHRA and YSYEKL. The CDR3, as DNA: TGCGCCAGCAGCCCCTACTGGCACAGTGGAGCTAACTATGGCTACACCTTC. Its translation is CASSPYWHSGANYGYTF.

This clonotype has only a few counts. The chain joins TRBV15 to TRBJ1-5; D remains ambiguous. The CDR3 covers 15 residues. Germline V gives CDR1 LNHNV, CDR2 YYDKDF (reference sequence). Deletions cut 8 bases from V and 2 bases from J, with 16 bases between. As DNA, the CDR3 is TGTGCCACCTCCATGAAGTCCGTACGCAATCAGCCCCAGCATTTT. Its protein product is CATSMKSVRNQPQHF.